These 7 T cell receptor beta chains were all obtained from the same sample, sequenced in a study of response to subunit inactivated influenza vaccine. TCRdb redid the calling of the RT-PCR reads with MiXCR, one entry per CDR3 protein. The data show some 570,000 distinct CDR3 sequences, with around 11% seen just once and 8% to 13% held by the top ten. This sample also appeared in a second study, on T cells expressing NK-cell markers. That source notes: Generation of TCR beta cDNA was performed by 5'RACE template switching incorporating UMIs.

The sequencing used PBMCs from blood, collected on the day of vaccination. The receptors originated from a man aged 50-60 years who received an inactivated influenza vaccine.

A few counts support this clonotype. The chain combines TRBV5-1 with TRBJ2-1; a possible D gene is TRBD2 (6 bases). This CDR3 is 17 amino acids long. Per the germline V gene, CDR1 is SGHRS and CDR2 is YFSETQ. V lost 4 bases and J lost 2, with 19 bases in between. As DNA, the CDR3 is TGCGCCAGCAGCACCCCCTTTGCGGGAACCACCTACAATGAGCAGTTCTTC. Its protein is CASSTPFAGTTYNEQFF.

This clonotype was seen ten or more times. The chain links TRBV5-1 to TRBJ2-1, with a weak D call TRBD2 (5 bases). CDR1 is SGHRS, CDR2 YFSETQ, per germline. Trimming pared 0 bases from V and 0 bases from J, leaving 10 bases between. The CDR3 has 16 residues. The CDR3 coding sequence is TGCGCCAGCAGCTTGGCTGTTAGCGACTCCTACAATGAGCAGTTCTTC. Its translation is CASSLAVSDSYNEQFF.

This clonotype came up many times. J is TRBJ2-7 and V is TRBV9; no definite D call. This CDR3 is built from 14 residues. V was pared by 0 bases and J by 0 bases, with 7 bases between. The germline V gene has CDR1 SGDLS and CDR2 YYNGEE. The CDR3 protein is CASSVDYLSYEQYF. For the CDR3, the DNA is TGTGCCAGCAGCGTAGACTACCTCTCCTACGAGCAGTACTTC. Full variable domain (rest looked up from reference TRBV9 and TRBJ2-7): DSGVTQTPKHLITATGQRVTLRCSPRSGDLSVYWYQQSLDQGLQFLIQYYNGEERAKGNILERFSAQQFPDLHSELNLSSLELGDSALYFCASSVDYLSYEQYFGPGTRLTVT.

V is TRBV9 and J is TRBJ2-5; TRBD2 might be the D (6 bases). Trimming removed 0 bases from V and 5 bases from J, with 14 bases in between. The length of the CDR3 is 15 residues. Germline values: CDR1 SGDLS, CDR2 YYNGEE. CDR3 DNA: TGTGCCAGCAGCGTAGATGGAGGGAGAAGGGAGACCCAGTACTTC. This gives the protein CASSVDGGRRETQYF.

The V gene is TRBV6-2 or TRBV6-3, the J gene TRBJ1-1, with 7 nucleotides matching TRBD1. The J segment lost 4 bases and the V segment lost 8 bases, leaving 10 bases of the junction unmatched. This CDR3 contains 14 residues. Germline assignment: CDR1 MNHEY and CDR2 SVGEGT. CDR3: CASGAMTGSTEAFF. The CDR3 region has the DNA TGTGCCAGCGGGGCGATGACAGGGAGCACTGAAGCTTTCTTT.

The chain links TRBV12-3 or TRBV12-4 to TRBJ2-3, with D perhaps matching TRBD2 (5 bases). Between the trimmed V and J ends, which lost 6 bases and 4 bases, there was a span of 8 bases. The CDR3 has 12 amino acids. The CDR3 loop reads CASRRAADTQYF. The CDR3 coding sequence is TGTGCCAGCAGAAGAGCGGCAGATACGCAGTATTTT.

The chain employs TRBV6-9 and TRBJ2-7; TRBD2 matches 8 bases. The CDR3 is 15 residues long. Losses at the gene ends were 7 bases for V and 4 bases for J; bases not matched to a gene: 12. CDR1 is MNHGY, CDR2 SVAAGI, per germline. In DNA form, the CDR3 reads TGTGCCAGCACCCGCAGCGGGGGACCCAGATACGAGCAGTACTTC. Its protein product is CASTRSGGPRYEQYF.